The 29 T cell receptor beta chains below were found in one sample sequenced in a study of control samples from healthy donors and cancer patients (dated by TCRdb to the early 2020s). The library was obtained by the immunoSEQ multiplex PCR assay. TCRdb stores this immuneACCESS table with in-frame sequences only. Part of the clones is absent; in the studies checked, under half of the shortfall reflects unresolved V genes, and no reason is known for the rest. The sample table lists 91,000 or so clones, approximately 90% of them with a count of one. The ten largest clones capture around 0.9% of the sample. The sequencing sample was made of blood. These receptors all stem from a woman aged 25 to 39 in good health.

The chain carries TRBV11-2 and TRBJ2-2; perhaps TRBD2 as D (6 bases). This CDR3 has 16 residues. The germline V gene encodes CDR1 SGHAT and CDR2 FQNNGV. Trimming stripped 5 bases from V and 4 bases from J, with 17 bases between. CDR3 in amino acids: CASSPVGGTGTGELFF. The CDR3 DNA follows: TGTGCCAGCAGCCCCGTCGGGGGAACGGGCACCGGGGAGCTGTTTTTT.

CDR3 bases: TGCGCCAGCAGGCAGGGGGGCTTCGGAGCCTCCTTGGGCAATCAGCCCCAGCATTTT. Translated, it gives CASRQGGFGASLGNQPQHF. The rearrangement joins TRBV10-2 to TRBJ1-5; 7 bases map to TRBD1. The CDR3 is 19 amino acids. V lost 6 bases to trimming and J lost 2 bases; unmatched junction nucleotides: 19. Germline V gene sequence: CDR1 WSHSY, CDR2 SAAADI.

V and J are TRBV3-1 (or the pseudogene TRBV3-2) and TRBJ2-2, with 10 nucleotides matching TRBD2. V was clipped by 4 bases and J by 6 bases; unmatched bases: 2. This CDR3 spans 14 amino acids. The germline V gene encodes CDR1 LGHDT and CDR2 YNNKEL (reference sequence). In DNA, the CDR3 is TGTGCCAGCAGCCGGCTAGCGGGGGCCGGGGAGCTGTTTTTT. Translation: CASSRLAGAGELFF.

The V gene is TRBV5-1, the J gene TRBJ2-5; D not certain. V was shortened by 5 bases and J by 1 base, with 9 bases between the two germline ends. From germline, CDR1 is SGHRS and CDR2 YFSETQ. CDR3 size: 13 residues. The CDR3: CASREQPQETQYF. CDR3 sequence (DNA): TGCGCCAGCAGAGAACAGCCCCAAGAGACCCAGTACTTC.

DNA for the CDR3: TGTGCCAGCAGCTCAGAGACAGGAGCTTACGAGCAGTACTTC. Translated, it gives CASSSETGAYEQYF. This sequence joins TRBV7-9 and TRBJ2-7; D possibly corresponds to TRBD1 (6 bases). CDR1 SEHNR and CDR2 FQNEAQ come from the germline V gene (reference sequence). The CDR3 has 14 amino acids. V lost 4 bases and J 4 bases, leaving 14 bases between the germline ends.

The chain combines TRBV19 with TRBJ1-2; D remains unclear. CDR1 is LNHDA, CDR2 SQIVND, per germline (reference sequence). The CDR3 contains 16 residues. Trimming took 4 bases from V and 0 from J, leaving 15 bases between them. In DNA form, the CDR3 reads TGTGCCAGTAGTAGACTGGCCGGGAAAGCTAACTATGGCTACACCTTC. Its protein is CASSRLAGKANYGYTF.

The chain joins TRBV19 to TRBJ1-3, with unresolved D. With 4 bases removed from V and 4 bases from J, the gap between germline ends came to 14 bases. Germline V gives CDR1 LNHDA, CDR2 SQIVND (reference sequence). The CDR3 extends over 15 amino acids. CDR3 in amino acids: CASSTKGTIGNTIYF. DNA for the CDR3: TGTGCCAGTAGTACGAAAGGAACGATAGGAAACACCATATATTTT. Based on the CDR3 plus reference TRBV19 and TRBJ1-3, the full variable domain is DGGITQSPKYLFRKEGQNVTLSCEQNLNHDAMYWYRQDPGQGLRLIYYSQIVNDFQKGDIAEGYSVSREKKESFPLTVTSAQKNPTAFYLCASSTKGTIGNTIYFGEGSWLTVV.

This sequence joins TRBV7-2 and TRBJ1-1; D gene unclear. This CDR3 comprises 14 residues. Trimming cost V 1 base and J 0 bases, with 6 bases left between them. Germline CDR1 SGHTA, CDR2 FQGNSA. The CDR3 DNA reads TGTGCCAGCAGCTTAGGCCAGTTGAACACTGAAGCTTTCTTT. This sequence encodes CASSLGQLNTEAFF.

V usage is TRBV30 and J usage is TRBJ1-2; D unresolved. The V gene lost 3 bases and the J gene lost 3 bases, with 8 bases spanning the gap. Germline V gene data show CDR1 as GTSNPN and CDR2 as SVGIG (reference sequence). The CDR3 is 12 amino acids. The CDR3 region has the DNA TGTGCCTGGAGCCTTATGGACTATGGCTACACCTTC. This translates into CAWSLMDYGYTF. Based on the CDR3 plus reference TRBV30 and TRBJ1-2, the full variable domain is SQTIHQWPATLVQPVGSPLSLECTVEGTSNPNLYWYRQAAGRGLQLLFYSVGIGQISSEVPQNLSASRPQDRQFILSSKKLLLSDSGFYLCAWSLMDYGYTFGSGTRLTVV.

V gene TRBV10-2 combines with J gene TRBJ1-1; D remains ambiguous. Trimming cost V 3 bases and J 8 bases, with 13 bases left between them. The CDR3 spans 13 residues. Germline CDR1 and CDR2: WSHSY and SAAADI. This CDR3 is CASSDRRGREAFF. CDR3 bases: TGCGCCAGCAGTGACAGGCGGGGTCGAGAAGCTTTCTTT.

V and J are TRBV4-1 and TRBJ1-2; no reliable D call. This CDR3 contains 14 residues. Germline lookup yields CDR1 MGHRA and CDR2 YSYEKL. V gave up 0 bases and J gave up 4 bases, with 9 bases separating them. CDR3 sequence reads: CASSQDERSYGYTF. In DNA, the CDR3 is TGCGCCAGCAGCCAAGATGAACGGTCCTATGGCTACACCTTC.

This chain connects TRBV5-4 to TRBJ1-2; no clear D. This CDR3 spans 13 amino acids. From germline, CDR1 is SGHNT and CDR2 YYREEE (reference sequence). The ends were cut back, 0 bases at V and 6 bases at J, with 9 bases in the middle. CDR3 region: CASSLDHKDGYTF. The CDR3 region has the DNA TGTGCCAGCAGCTTGGACCATAAGGATGGCTACACCTTC. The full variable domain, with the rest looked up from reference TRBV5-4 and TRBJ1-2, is ETGVTQSPTHLIKTRGQQVTLRCSSQSGHNTVSWYQQALGQGPQFIFQYYREEENGRGNFPPRFSGLQFPNYSSELNVNALELDDSALYLCASSLDHKDGYTFGSGTRLTVV.

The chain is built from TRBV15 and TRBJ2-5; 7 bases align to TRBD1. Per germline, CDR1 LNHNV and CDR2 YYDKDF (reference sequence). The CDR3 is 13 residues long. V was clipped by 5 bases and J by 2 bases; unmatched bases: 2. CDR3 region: CATSPDRQETQYF. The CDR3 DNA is TGTGCCACCAGCCCGGACAGGCAAGAGACCCAGTACTTC.

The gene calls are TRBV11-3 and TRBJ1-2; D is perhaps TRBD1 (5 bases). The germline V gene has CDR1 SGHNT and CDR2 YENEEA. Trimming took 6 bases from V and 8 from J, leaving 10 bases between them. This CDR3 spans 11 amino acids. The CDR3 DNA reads TGTGCCAGCAGGCGGGGGGGAGGCTACACCTTC. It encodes CASRRGGGYTF. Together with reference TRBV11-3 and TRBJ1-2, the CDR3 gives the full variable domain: EAGVVQSPRYKIIEKKQPVAFWCNPISGHNTLYWYLQNLGQGPELLIRYENEEAVDDSQLPKDRFSAERLKGVDSTLKIQPAELGDSAVYLCASRRGGGYTFGSGTRLTVV.

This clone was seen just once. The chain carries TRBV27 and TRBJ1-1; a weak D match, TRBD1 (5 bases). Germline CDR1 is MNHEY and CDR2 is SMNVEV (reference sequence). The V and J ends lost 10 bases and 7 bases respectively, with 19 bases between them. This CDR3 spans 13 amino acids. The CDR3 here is CAISFEGNDEAFF. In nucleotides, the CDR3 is TGTGCCATCTCCTTCGAGGGGAATGATGAAGCTTTCTTT.

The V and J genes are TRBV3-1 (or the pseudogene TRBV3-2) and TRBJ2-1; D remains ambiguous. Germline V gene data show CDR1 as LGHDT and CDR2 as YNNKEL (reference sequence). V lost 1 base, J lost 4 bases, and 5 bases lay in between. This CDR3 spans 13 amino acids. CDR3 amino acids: CASSQGRYNEQFF. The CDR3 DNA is TGTGCCAGCAGCCAAGGACGTTACAATGAGCAGTTCTTC.

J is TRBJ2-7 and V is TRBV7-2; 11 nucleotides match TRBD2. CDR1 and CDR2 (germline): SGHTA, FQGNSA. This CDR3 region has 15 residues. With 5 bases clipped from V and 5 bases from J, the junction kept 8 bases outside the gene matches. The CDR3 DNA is TGTGCCAGCAGCCTTAGCGGGGGGGCCGGTAACGAGCAGTACTTC. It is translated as CASSLSGGAGNEQYF.

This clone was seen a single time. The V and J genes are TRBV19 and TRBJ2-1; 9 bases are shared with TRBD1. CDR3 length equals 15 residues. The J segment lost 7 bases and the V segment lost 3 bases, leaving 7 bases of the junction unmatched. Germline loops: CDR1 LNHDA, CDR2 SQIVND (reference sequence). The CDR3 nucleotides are TGTGCCAGTAGTATGGACAGGGGAGTAGTAAATGAGCAGTTCTTC. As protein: CASSMDRGVVNEQFF.

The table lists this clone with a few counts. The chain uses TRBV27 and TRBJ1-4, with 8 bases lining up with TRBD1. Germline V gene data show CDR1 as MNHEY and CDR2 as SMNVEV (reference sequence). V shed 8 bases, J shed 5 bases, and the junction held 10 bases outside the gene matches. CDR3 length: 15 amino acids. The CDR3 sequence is CASGQGTSLNEKLFF. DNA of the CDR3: TGTGCCAGCGGACAGGGCACTTCCCTCAATGAAAAACTGTTTTTT.

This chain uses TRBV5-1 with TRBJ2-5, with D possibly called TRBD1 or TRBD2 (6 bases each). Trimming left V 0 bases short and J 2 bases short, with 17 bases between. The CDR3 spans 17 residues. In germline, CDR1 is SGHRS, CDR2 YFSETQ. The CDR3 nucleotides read TGCGCCAGCAGCTTGGTGAGGGCCGGGGGCCCTCAAGAGACCCAGTACTTC. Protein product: CASSLVRAGGPQETQYF.

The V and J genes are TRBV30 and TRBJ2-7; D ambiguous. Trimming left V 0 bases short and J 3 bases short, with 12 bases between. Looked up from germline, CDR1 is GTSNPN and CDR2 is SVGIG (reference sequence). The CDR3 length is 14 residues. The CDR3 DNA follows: TGTGCCTGGAGTGTGGGCGGCCTCGACTACGAGCAGTACTTC. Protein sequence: CAWSVGGLDYEQYF.

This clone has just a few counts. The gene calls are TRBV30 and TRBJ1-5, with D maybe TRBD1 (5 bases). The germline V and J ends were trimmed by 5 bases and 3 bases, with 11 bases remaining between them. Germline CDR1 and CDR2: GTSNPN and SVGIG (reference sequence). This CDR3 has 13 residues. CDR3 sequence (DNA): TGTGCCTGGGGCCGGGACTTCAATCAGCCCCAGCATTTT. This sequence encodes CAWGRDFNQPQHF.

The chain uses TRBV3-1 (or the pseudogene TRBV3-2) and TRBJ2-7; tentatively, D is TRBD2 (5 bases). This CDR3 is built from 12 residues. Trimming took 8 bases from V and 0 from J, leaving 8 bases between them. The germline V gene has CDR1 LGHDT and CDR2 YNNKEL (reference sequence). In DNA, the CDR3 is TGTGCCAGCGAAGGGAGCTCCTACGAGCAGTACTTC. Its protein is CASEGSSYEQYF.

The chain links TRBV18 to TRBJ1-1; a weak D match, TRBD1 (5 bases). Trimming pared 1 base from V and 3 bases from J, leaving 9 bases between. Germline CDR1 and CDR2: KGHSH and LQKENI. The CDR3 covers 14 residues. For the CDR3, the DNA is TGTGCCAGCTCACCACAGGGAGGGGACACTGAAGCTTTCTTT. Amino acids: CASSPQGGDTEAFF.

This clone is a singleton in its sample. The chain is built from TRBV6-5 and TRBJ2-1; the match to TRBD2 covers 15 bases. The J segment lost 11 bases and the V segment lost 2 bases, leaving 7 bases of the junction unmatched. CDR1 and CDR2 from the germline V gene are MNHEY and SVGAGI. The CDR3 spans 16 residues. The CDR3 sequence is CASSYGGTSGGTKQFF. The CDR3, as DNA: TGTGCCAGCAGTTACGGCGGGACTAGCGGGGGGACTAAGCAGTTCTTC.

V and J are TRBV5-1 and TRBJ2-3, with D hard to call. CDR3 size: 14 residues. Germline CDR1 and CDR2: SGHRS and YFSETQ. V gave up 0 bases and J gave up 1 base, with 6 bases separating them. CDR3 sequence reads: CASSLAVRTDTQYF. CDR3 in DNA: TGCGCCAGCAGCTTGGCGGTGCGCACAGATACGCAGTATTTT.

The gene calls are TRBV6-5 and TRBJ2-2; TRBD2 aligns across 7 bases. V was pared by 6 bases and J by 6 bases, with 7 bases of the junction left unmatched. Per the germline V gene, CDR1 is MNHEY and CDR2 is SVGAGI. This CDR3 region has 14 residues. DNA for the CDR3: TGTGCCAGCAGGGGTAGCGGGCTCCCCGGGGAGCTGTTTTTT. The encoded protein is CASRGSGLPGELFF.

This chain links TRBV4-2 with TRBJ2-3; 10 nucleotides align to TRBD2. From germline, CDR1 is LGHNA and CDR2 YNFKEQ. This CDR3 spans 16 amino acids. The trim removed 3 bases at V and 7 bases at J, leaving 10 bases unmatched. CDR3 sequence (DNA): TGTGCCAGCAGCCAGCAAGCGGGGGGGCCCGCCTATACGCAGTATTTT. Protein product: CASSQQAGGPAYTQYF.

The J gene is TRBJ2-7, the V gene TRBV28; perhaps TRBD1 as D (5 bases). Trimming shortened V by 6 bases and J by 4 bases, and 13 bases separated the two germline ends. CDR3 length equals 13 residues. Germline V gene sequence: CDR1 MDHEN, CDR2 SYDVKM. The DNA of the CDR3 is TGTGCCAGCAGGGACATGGAGAATTACGAGCAGTACTTC. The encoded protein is CASRDMENYEQYF. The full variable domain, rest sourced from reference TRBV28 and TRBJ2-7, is DVKVTQSSRYLVKRTGEKVFLECVQDMDHENMFWYRQDPGLGLRLIYFSYDVKMKEKGDIPEGYSVSREKKERFSLILESASTNQTSMYLCASRDMENYEQYFGPGTRLTVT.